This record looks at one T cell receptor beta chain sequence and its context. These data are taken from a study of regulatory T cells in long-lasting Graves disease. After removal of 6 bases from V and 5 bases from J, the junction contained 13 bases not matched to a gene. The CDR3 extends over 15 amino acids. CDR1 is MNHEY and CDR2 is SVGEGT in the germline V gene. Combining iRepertoire HTBI primers with Arm-PCR of CDR3 regions, the authors built TCR beta libraries. TCRdb analysed the multiplex PCR reads with MiXCR anew, one entry per CDR3 protein. Among some 230,000 distinct CDR3 sequences listed, about 17% were seen once. Time point here: newly diagnosed GD, antithyroid drugs for less than 3 months. Construction of the TCR library relied on RNA isolated from PBMCs.

The sequence was obtained from a female donor with Graves disease. The V gene is TRBV6-2 or TRBV6-3, the J gene TRBJ2-7, with TRBD1 matching 7 bases. Specimen: peripheral blood mononuclear cells (PBMCs), collected at new diagnosis, from a patient treated with antithyroid drugs. The CDR3 bases are TGTGCCAGCAGACTTCCCACGACAGGGAACCACGAGCAGTACTTC. Protein sequence: CASRLPTTGNHEQYF.